The T cell receptor (beta chain) under discussion was sequenced for a study of cytomegalovirus exposure and HLA in healthy donors (dated by TCRdb to about 2017). Turning to the overall study: An earlier analysis of some 550 of the donors reported approximately 270 Gb of sequence data and 100 million to 140 million unique TCR beta sequences from about 200 million T cells. To study patterns of TCR occurrence, a later analysis re-analyzed previously published TCR beta repertoires from hundreds of donors and added high-resolution HLA genotyping. Of the roughly 410 genotyped donors, approximately 81% were placed in the genetic ancestry cluster associated with self-reported Caucasian donors. The T cell repertoires of several hundred subjects were profiled by immunosequencing and related to cytomegalovirus serostatus. Both class I and class II loci were covered by HLA typing, at four-digit resolution. Among some 410 genotyped donors of the cohort, an average of around 250,000 unique TCR beta nucleotide sequences was sequenced per donor, of which 15% to 20% were non-productive. The study was designed to test whether signatures of past pathogen exposure could be identified by cataloging public T cell receptors. Alongside the repertoire data, information on donor age, sex, ethnicity and CMV serostatus was compiled. An early release that covered around 590 HLA-typed donors contained about 300 gigabases of sequencing data and about 84 million unique TCR sequences. Rather than drawing on any new phenotypic data, the later analysis identified candidate immune exposures from TCR beta sequences and the way those sequences occurred across donors. Along with the roughly 710-subject first cohort, a separate validation cohort of more than 90 different subjects was used. Typing coverage varied by locus: about 620-640 donors for A, B, C, DRB1 and DQB1; 500 to 550 for DQA1; about 570 for DPA1; approximately 470 for DPB1. Every discovery cohort repertoire had been produced on one sequencing platform. Roughly 5 DR-DQ haplotypes were handled as single units for association and clustering because linkage in the cohort was strong. To predict cytomegalovirus infection status, the study brought together high-throughput TCR immunosequencing, statistical association of individual TCRs with disease status, and machine learning. A later genetic analysis took genome-wide SNP genotypes for about 55% of the 666 donors and used that subset as a discovery cohort. An earlier analysis of around 640 of the donors used high-throughput TCR beta sequencing to judge whether each TCR beta V gene segment behaved as functional or pseudogenic. What the study reported, not specific to this receptor: A later analysis found that TCR association rates varied across HLA loci, with DRB1 alleles showing the most associated TCRs and HLA-C alleles the fewest. Because HLA typing was missing for some donors at each locus, association tests included only the typed subset. Specific HLA alleles were associated with roughly 17,000 TCR beta sequences at a false discovery rate of 0.05 in a later analysis. An earlier analysis of 450 to 750 of the donors showed that most TCR beta V segments appeared in productive rearrangements either about 87% or about 30% of the time, which broadly matched IMGT annotations. The classifier was reported to diagnose cytomegalovirus status with high specificity and sensitivity in both the original cohort and the validation cohort. Roughly uniform sequencing depth across donors was assumed in presence/absence analyses, although this assumption may not hold. A total of 150 to 200 TCR beta chains were listed by the study as associated with cytomegalovirus. Compared with the 666-donor mean, donors in an Asian-associated ancestry cluster had fewer N-insertions in productive TCRs, according to a later genetic analysis. An association between a missense DCLRE1C variant and V-gene and J-gene trimming of TCR beta chains was found in a later genetic analysis and replicated in an independent cohort. For the cohort, immune exposure information was limited to CMV serostatus. In a later analysis, HLA-associated TCR beta chains showed more clonal expansion and lower generation probabilities than non-associated chains that were equally common. A cluster of highly shared sequence variants was judged likely to represent a technical artifact of the sequencing pipeline. When HLA alleles, especially DR and DQ, strongly co-occurred, TCR associations were difficult to assign to individual alleles. Some IMGT-functional V segments, including TRBV6-2 and TRBV6-3, could not be told apart with the 87-base-pair reads, so those segments were excluded. It was suggested by the authors that the approach could potentially be generalized to other disease states and immunological phenotypes. In a later analysis, most CMV-associated TCR beta chains were found to appear HLA-restricted, with HLA associations seemingly driven largely by CMV exposure. The earlier analysis of 587 of the donors excluded roughly 16 rarely observed V segments, including chromosome 9 orphons, because counts were too low. Linkage disequilibrium might explain the correlated functional status among segregating V segments, but an unknown experimental factor could not be excluded. A further reported finding was that TCR beta sequences accurately predicted the HLA-A and HLA-B alleles for most subjects in the first cohort. Three of the identified cytomegalovirus-associated TCR beta chains were confirmed in vitro to be specific for cytomegalovirus antigens. Most TCR sequences were seen in very few donors, while some public TCRs were found in many individuals. Several of the top co-occurrence clusters appeared to be linked to parvovirus B19, influenza, CMV and Epstein-Barr virus, according to a later analysis. This cohort had only TCR beta chains sequenced, and the lack of alpha or paired-chain data limited which features could be detected.

A remark on this clone: The target of this receptor is not known. There are no base qualities to consult, and no much larger clone falls within one base.

The cohort was made up of under 800 healthy bone marrow donors. All cohort members were sampled while nominally healthy, although unrecorded immune exposures were likely present. The donor tested CMV seropositive, placing the donor among the roughly 270 seropositive members of the cohort. Each donor provided a peripheral blood sample, and peripheral blood mononuclear cells were used for TCR beta sequencing. Genomic DNA was extracted from the blood cell samples with the Qiagen DNeasy Blood Extraction Kit. Receptor libraries were prepared by the immunoSEQ multiplex PCR assay. For the multiplex PCR, a mixture combining 60 forward primers for TCR Vbeta segments and 13 reverse primers for TCR Jbeta segments was used. A multiplex PCR assay on genomic DNA amplified the CDR3 region of rearranged TCR beta genes. The Illumina HiSeq System was used to sequence the amplified TCR beta libraries as 87-base-pair reads. As for the original processing: Across the roughly 670 repertoires, a later analysis counted tens of millions of unique TCR beta chains, 9.5 million to 12 million of which were shared by at least two donors. Raw reads were error-corrected and collapsed into unique sequences with a nearest-neighbor algorithm that merged closely related sequences to remove PCR and sequencing errors. Alignment of CDR3 sequences to IMGT reference sequences was used to assign V, D and J gene segments. For a sequence to be retained, a match of at least six nucleotides was required to both a V gene segment and a J gene segment. A rearrangement counted as productive if the CDR3 had no stop codons and remained in frame with V and J, and every other rearrangement counted as non-productive. CDR3 was defined according to IMGT convention as the region running from the second conserved V-encoded cysteine to the conserved J-encoded phenylalanine. The earlier analysis of 500 to 600 of the donors excluded sequences that lacked an unambiguous match to a single V gene segment. In an earlier analysis of 587 of the donors, a V segment was called functional when productive rearrangements were above 56.7%, and segregating when the standard deviation between donors exceeded 5%. A statistical classification framework was developed to diagnose cytomegalovirus status using the catalog of TCR beta chain sequences. In a later analysis, V and J genes were assigned by comparing TCR nucleotide sequences against IMGT/GENE-DB human TR gene sequences. Using the TCRdist pipeline, a later analysis assigned CDR3 sequences along with most-parsimonious VDJ recombination scenarios. In a later analysis, every TCR beta chain was defined by the combination of its CDR3 amino acid sequence and its V-gene family, and reads without a unique V-gene family were dropped. A later analysis removed several hundred highly shared, low-generation-probability nucleotide sequences to deal with suspected cross-contamination and a sequencing artifact. In a later analysis, a clonal expansion index was calculated for each public chain from normalized within-repertoire ranks of inferred template counts. A later analysis computed generation probabilities with a VDJ recombination model fitted to out-of-frame rearrangements, and checked the results against IGoR. Hypergeometric tests were used in a later analysis to score TCR-TCR, TCR-HLA and TCR-CMV co-occurrence, with a repertoire-size bias correction applied to the TCR pairs. To estimate false discovery rates, a later analysis permuted the HLA or CMV assignments 20 times. A later analysis grouped co-occurring TCRs with DBSCAN, adding TCRdist sequence similarity when clustering within HLA-allele-positive subsets. For co-occurrence clustering, repertoires with fewer than 30,000 or more than 120,000 public chains were excluded, along with four or five repertoires with anomalous nucleotide sharing. As stored in TCRdb, this immuneACCESS dataset retains in-frame rearrangements with V and J assigned. A fraction of the clones does not appear; measured against another copy, unresolved V genes explain less than half of the discrepancy, and the remainder lacks a known reason. That table gives V, J and clone size, and the DNA gave D and trimming. Present in this sample are some 140,000 clones, about three quarters of which were seen just once. The biggest ten clones account for about 3.9% of the sample.

At the junction V is shortened by 0 bases and J by 4 bases, with 18 bases in between. CDR1 MGHRA and CDR2 YSYEKL are derived from the germline V gene. Inclusive of the bounding cysteine and phenylalanine, the CDR3 is 17 residues long. This entry keeps only the CDR3 DNA: 51 bases, framed from base 1. Sequenced sample: PBMCs. The chain couples TRBV4-1 to TRBJ1-2; confidence is insufficient to name the D gene. This receptor was obtained from a man aged 50-60 years in good health and CMV-seropositive. The CDR3: CASSQDPLQQPRYGYTF. DNA sequence: TGCGCCAGCAGCCAAGATCCTCTCCAACAGCCCCGCTATGGCTACACCTTC.